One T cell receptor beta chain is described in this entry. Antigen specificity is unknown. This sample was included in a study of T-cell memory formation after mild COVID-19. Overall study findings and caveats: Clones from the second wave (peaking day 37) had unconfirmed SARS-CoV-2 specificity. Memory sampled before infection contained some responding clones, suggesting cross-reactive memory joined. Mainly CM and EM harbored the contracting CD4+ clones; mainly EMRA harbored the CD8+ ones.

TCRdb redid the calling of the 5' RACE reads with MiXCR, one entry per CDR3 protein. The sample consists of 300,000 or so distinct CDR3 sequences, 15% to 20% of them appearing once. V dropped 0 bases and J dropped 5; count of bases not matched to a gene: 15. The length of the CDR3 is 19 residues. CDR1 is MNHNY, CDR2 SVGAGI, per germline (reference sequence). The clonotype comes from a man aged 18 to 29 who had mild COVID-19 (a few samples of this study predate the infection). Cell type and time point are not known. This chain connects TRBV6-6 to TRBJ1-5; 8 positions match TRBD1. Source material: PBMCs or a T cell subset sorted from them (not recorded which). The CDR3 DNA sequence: TGTGCCAGCAGTTACTCTAACCTTCCGGGACAGGAGAATGATCAGCCCCAGCATTTT. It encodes CASSYSNLPGQENDQPQHF.